The 17 T cell receptor beta chains presented below share a single source sample, sequenced in a study of blood T cell repertoires in COVID-19. Assay used: immunoSEQ multiplex PCR; TCRdb lists only in-frame clones, some missing. This sample carries 50,000 to 75,000 clones, approximately 80% of them seen once, and the ten largest clones take about a fifth. Sequencing was done on a sample of peripheral blood. These receptors originate from a man aged 80 or over with active or convalescent COVID-19.

This clone has only a few counts. The V gene is TRBV27, the J gene TRBJ2-3, with TRBD2 matching over 9 bases. Germline V CDR1 and CDR2: MNHEY, SMNVEV (reference sequence). The CDR3 is 15 residues long. Trimming removed 3 bases from V and 5 bases from J; junction bases left unmatched: 6. This CDR3 reads CASSFPAGGVDTQYF. The CDR3 DNA reads as TGTGCCAGCAGTTTCCCAGCGGGAGGAGTAGATACGCAGTATTTT.

The CDR3 region has the DNA TGTGCCAGCCAACTGGTGACCGGGGTTTCGTCCTATAATTCACCCCTCCACTTT. Its protein product is CASQLVTGVSSYNSPLHF. The chain couples TRBV28 to TRBJ1-6; D is unresolved. The germline gives CDR1 MDHEN, CDR2 SYDVKM. Trimming pared 8 bases from V and 1 base from J, leaving 21 bases between. The CDR3 is 18 residues long.

The rearrangement joins TRBV6-2 or TRBV6-3 to TRBJ2-7; D is perhaps TRBD2 (5 bases). Germline lookup yields CDR1 MNHEY and CDR2 SVGEGT. There are 14 residues in the CDR3. V was pared by 4 bases and J by 9 bases, with 19 bases between. This chain's CDR3 is CASSFLTGSLVQYF. The CDR3 DNA reads as TGTGCCAGCAGTTTCCTAACGGGGTCGCTCGTGCAGTACTTC.

The genes are TRBV30 and TRBJ2-7; D gene ambiguous. Germline CDR1 GTSNPN, CDR2 SVGIG (reference sequence). V was trimmed by 7 bases and J by 4 bases, leaving 11 bases between them. This CDR3 has 11 residues. DNA of the CDR3: TGTGCCTTGAGATCCCCGTACGAGCAGTACTTC. Encoded protein: CALRSPYEQYF. Complete variable domain (other parts from reference TRBV30 and TRBJ2-7): SQTIHQWPATLVQPVGSPLSLECTVEGTSNPNLYWYRQAAGRGLQLLFYSVGIGQISSEVPQNLSASRPQDRQFILSSKKLLLSDSGFYLCALRSPYEQYFGPGTRLTVT.

V usage is TRBV4-1 and J usage is TRBJ2-7, with 9 bases aligning to TRBD2. CDR1 MGHRA and CDR2 YSYEKL come from the germline V gene. This CDR3 region has 15 residues. Trimming at V came to 3 bases and at J to 4 bases, leaving 7 bases not matched to a gene. CDR3 loop: CASSHPSGGKYEQYF. In nucleotides, the CDR3 is TGCGCCAGCAGCCATCCCAGCGGGGGGAAATACGAGCAGTACTTC.

This sequence joins TRBV6-5 and TRBJ2-1; TRBD1 is a possible D gene (5 bases). Trimming left V 6 bases short and J 9 bases short, with 15 bases between. This CDR3 region has 13 residues. Germline CDR1 and CDR2: MNHEY and SVGAGI. CDR3 amino acids: CASRHRSNGEQFF. CDR3 DNA: TGTGCCAGCAGGCACAGGTCGAATGGTGAGCAGTTCTTC.

The table lists this clone with a count of one. The gene calls are TRBV27 and TRBJ2-5; TRBD2 matches 9 bases. The CDR3 loop spans 17 amino acids. Germline values: CDR1 MNHEY, CDR2 SMNVEV (reference sequence). With 2 bases clipped from V and 0 bases from J, the junction kept 7 bases outside the gene matches. The chain's CDR3 is CASSLIPLAGHQETQYF. In DNA form, the CDR3 reads TGTGCCAGCAGTTTAATCCCCCTAGCGGGGCACCAAGAGACCCAGTACTTC.

The chain has TRBV19 and TRBJ1-6; D not resolved. The V end was cut by 4 bases, the J end by 8 bases, with 6 bases between. The CDR3 totals 12 residues. Looked up from germline, CDR1 is LNHDA and CDR2 is SQIVND (reference sequence). CDR3 sequence reads: CASSTRYSPLHF. The CDR3 bases are TGTGCCAGTAGTACCAGGTATTCACCCCTCCACTTT.

The gene calls are TRBV27 and TRBJ2-1; 14 bases map to TRBD2. Germline assignment: CDR1 MNHEY and CDR2 SMNVEV (reference sequence). V lost 0 bases to trimming and J lost 2 bases; unmatched junction nucleotides: 3. This CDR3 region has 18 residues. The CDR3 loop reads CASSLSGLAGAAYNEQFF. The CDR3 region has the DNA TGTGCCAGCAGTTTATCGGGACTAGCGGGGGCAGCCTACAATGAGCAGTTCTTC.

The gene calls are TRBV6-2 or TRBV6-3 and TRBJ2-4, with 8 nucleotides matching TRBD1. The V segment lost 4 bases and the J segment 6 bases; nucleotides outside the gene matches: 14. Germline CDR1 MNHEY, CDR2 SVGEGT. CDR3 length equals 17 residues. CDR3 sequence (DNA): TGTGCCAGCAGTTCCAACGTCGGGACAGGCCGCTTAAACATTCAGTACTTC. Protein product: CASSSNVGTGRLNIQYF.

The J gene is TRBJ2-7, the V gene TRBV6-5, with TRBD2 as a possible D gene (6 bases). Germline-derived CDR1 and CDR2 are MNHEY and SVGAGI. There are 13 residues in the CDR3. V lost 5 bases to trimming and J lost 5 bases, with 13 bases between them. In nucleotides, the CDR3 is TGTGCCAGCAGTCGCGGAGGGTCTGACGAGCAGTACTTC. Translated: CASSRGGSDEQYF.

The rearrangement joins TRBV6-5 to TRBJ2-5; D not certain. The CDR3 runs 13 residues. The V and J ends lost 2 bases and 1 base respectively, with 5 bases between them. Germline V lookup: CDR1 MNHEY, CDR2 SVGAGI. This chain's CDR3 is CASSYDIQETQYF. In nucleotides, the CDR3 is TGTGCCAGCAGTTACGACATCCAAGAGACCCAGTACTTC.

This chain uses TRBV18 with TRBJ2-3, with D unresolved. Germline loops: CDR1 KGHSH, CDR2 LQKENI. The CDR3 totals 13 residues. Trimming took 6 bases from V and 4 from J, leaving 11 bases between them. This CDR3 reads CASSREVADTQYF. The CDR3 nucleotides are TGTGCCAGCTCCCGAGAAGTTGCAGATACGCAGTATTTT.

The chain uses TRBV7-6 and TRBJ2-2; TRBD2 might be the D (6 bases). The length of the CDR3 is 16 residues. The V and J ends lost 2 bases and 1 base respectively, with 11 bases between them. Germline lookup yields CDR1 SGHVS and CDR2 FNYEAQ. CDR3 in DNA: TGTGCCAGCAGCTTATCGGCGGGAATGAACACCGGGGAGCTGTTTTTT. Protein sequence: CASSLSAGMNTGELFF. The whole variable domain, filled in from reference TRBV7-6 and TRBJ2-2, reads GAGVSQSPRYKVTKRGQDVALRCDPISGHVSLYWYRQALGQGPEFLTYFNYEAQQDKSGLPNDRFSAERPEGSISTLTIQRTEQRDSAMYRCASSLSAGMNTGELFFGEGSRLTVL.

The chain recombines TRBV3-1 (or the pseudogene TRBV3-2) with TRBJ2-3; D is possibly TRBD1 (7 bases). The CDR3 totals 16 residues. The V and J ends lost 4 bases and 3 bases respectively, with 17 bases between them. The V gene's germline CDR1 is LGHDT and CDR2 YNNKEL (reference sequence). As DNA, the CDR3 is TGTGCCAGCAGCCTTGGCCCAGGGGGGCCTACAGATACGCAGTATTTT. Translated: CASSLGPGGPTDTQYF.

The gene calls are TRBV6-4 and TRBJ1-5; D remains ambiguous. Trimming cost V 2 bases and J 4 bases, with 6 bases left between them. The CDR3 is 13 amino acids. Germline V gene lookup returns CDR1 MRHNA and CDR2 SNTAGT. The CDR3: CASSDQFNQPQHF. For the CDR3, the DNA is TGTGCCAGCAGTGACCAGTTTAATCAGCCCCAGCATTTT.

The CDR3 spells CASSLLAGGKEQFF. The CDR3 DNA is TGTGCCAGCAGCCTACTAGCGGGGGGGAAAGAGCAGTTCTTC. The V gene is TRBV27, the J gene TRBJ2-1, with 13 bases lining up with TRBD2. The CDR3 extends over 14 amino acids. Germline CDR1 and CDR2: MNHEY and SMNVEV (reference sequence). V trimming: 6 bases; J trimming: 10 bases; junction bases outside the gene matches: 6.